The 25 T cell receptor beta chains listed next were all sequenced from one sample in a study of blood T cell repertoires in COVID-19. Clones were sequenced by immunoSEQ multiplex PCR, and TCRdb holds only the in-frame ones, with some missing. Of approximately 100,000 clones listed, around 90% are singletons. Material for sequencing was peripheral blood. These TCRs come from a human donor in a cohort sampled during active COVID-19.

This clone was observed once. J is TRBJ2-5 and V is TRBV7-2, with 7 bases matching TRBD1. The CDR3 totals 16 residues. With 4 bases clipped from V and 2 bases from J, the junction kept 10 bases outside the gene matches. CDR1 and CDR2 from the germline V gene are SGHTA and FQGNSA. The CDR3 DNA reads TGTGCCAGCAGCTCGGACAGGCCCTCACCTCAAGAGACCCAGTACTTC. It translates to CASSSDRPSPQETQYF.

This chain links TRBV9 with TRBJ2-7; 14 positions match TRBD2. The J segment lost 5 bases and the V segment lost 4 bases, leaving 8 bases of the junction unmatched. This CDR3 has 16 amino acids. Looked up from germline, CDR1 is SGDLS and CDR2 is YYNGEE. This CDR3 is CASSNSGLAGVNEQYF. Here the CDR3 DNA reads TGTGCCAGCAGCAACTCGGGACTAGCGGGAGTTAACGAGCAGTACTTC.

Here the CDR3 DNA reads TGTGCCAGCAGGGGGACAGAACTTGGGCAGTACTTC. It translates to CASRGTELGQYF. The J gene is TRBJ2-7, the V gene TRBV7-9, with TRBD1 matching 7 bases. Germline lookup yields CDR1 SEHNR and CDR2 FQNEAQ (reference sequence). The CDR3 totals 12 residues. Germline trimming cut 6 bases from V and 9 bases from J; bases unmatched to any gene: 8.

This chain links TRBV7-2 with TRBJ2-5, with 7 bases that match TRBD2. Germline assignment: CDR1 SGHTA and CDR2 FQGNSA. This CDR3 is built from 16 residues. Trimming removed 3 bases from V and 1 base from J; junction bases left unmatched: 8. The DNA for the CDR3 is TGTGCCAGCAGCTTCCTCGAGCGGGGCCTCCAAGAGACCCAGTACTTC. Translating gives CASSFLERGLQETQYF.

This clone showed up just once. The chain combines TRBV2 with TRBJ2-1; the D gene is possibly TRBD1 (5 bases). The CDR3 is 14 amino acids. V was shortened by 7 bases and J by 0 bases, with 10 bases between the two germline ends. CDR1 is SNHLY and CDR2 is FYNNEI in the germline V gene. CDR3 sequence: CASTQGSSYNEQFF. CDR3 in DNA: TGTGCCAGCACCCAGGGAAGCTCCTACAATGAGCAGTTCTTC. Using reference TRBV2 and TRBJ2-1 for the parts outside the CDR3, the full variable domain is EPEVTQTPSHQVTQMGQEVILRCVPISNHLYFYWYRQILGQKVEFLVSFYNNEISEKSEIFDDQFSVERPDGSNFTLKIRSTKLEDSAMYFCASTQGSSYNEQFFGPGTRLTVL.

The V gene is TRBV2, the J gene TRBJ1-5; D remains ambiguous. The CDR3 is 13 residues long. V was cut by 4 bases and J by 0 bases, with 4 bases left in between. The germline gives CDR1 SNHLY, CDR2 FYNNEI. The CDR3: CASSAYSNQPQHF. CDR3 nucleotides: TGTGCCAGCAGTGCGTATAGCAATCAGCCCCAGCATTTT.

This sequence joins TRBV5-1 and TRBJ2-1; 7 bases match TRBD1. CDR1 is SGHRS and CDR2 is YFSETQ in the germline V gene. Germline trimming cut 4 bases from V and 0 bases from J; bases unmatched to any gene: 4. The length of the CDR3 is 15 residues. The CDR3 spells CASSARQGSYNEQFF. As DNA, the CDR3 is TGCGCCAGCAGCGCGCGACAGGGCTCCTACAATGAGCAGTTCTTC.

The V call is TRBV2, the J call TRBJ1-4, with 8 bases identical to TRBD1. This CDR3 is 15 amino acids long. Germline-derived CDR1 and CDR2 are SNHLY and FYNNEI. Unmatched junction bases numbered 4, after V lost 2 bases and J lost 5 bases. The chain's CDR3 is CASSEQGASNEKLFF. CDR3 bases: TGTGCCAGCAGTGAACAGGGGGCGTCGAATGAAAAACTGTTTTTT. Full variable domain (remainder filled in from reference TRBV2 and TRBJ1-4): EPEVTQTPSHQVTQMGQEVILRCVPISNHLYFYWYRQILGQKVEFLVSFYNNEISEKSEIFDDQFSVERPDGSNFTLKIRSTKLEDSAMYFCASSEQGASNEKLFFGSGTQLSVL.

The J gene is TRBJ2-4, the V gene TRBV28; 8 bases align to TRBD1. The germline CDR1 and CDR2 sequences are MDHEN and SYDVKM. Germline trimming cut 7 bases from V and 2 bases from J; bases unmatched to any gene: 10. The CDR3 consists of 16 residues. This CDR3 is CASKNQGAVSKNIQYF. The CDR3 DNA reads TGTGCCAGCAAAAACCAGGGGGCGGTGTCCAAAAACATTCAGTACTTC.

This chain joins TRBV13 and TRBJ2-7, with D maybe TRBD1 (5 bases). The CDR3 extends over 24 amino acids. The germline CDR1 and CDR2 sequences are PRHDT and FYEKMQ (reference sequence). Trimming cost V 3 bases and J 2 bases, with 41 bases left between them. CDR3 DNA: TGTGCCAGCAGCTTGTTCCCAAGGGGCCTCAACCCCGCGGTAACGCACCAAAAGACCTACGAGCAGTACTTC. Translated, it gives CASSLFPRGLNPAVTHQKTYEQYF. Full variable domain (remainder filled in from reference TRBV13 and TRBJ2-7): AAGVIQSPRHLIKEKRETATLKCYPIPRHDTVYWYQQGPGQDPQFLISFYEKMQSDKGSIPDRFSAQQFSDYHSELNMSSLELGDSALYFCASSLFPRGLNPAVTHQKTYEQYFGPGTRLTVT.

The chain has TRBV27 and TRBJ2-7; D perhaps matches TRBD2 (5 bases). The CDR3 contains 14 residues. Trimming pared 5 bases from V and 3 bases from J, leaving 14 bases between. Germline CDR1 is MNHEY and CDR2 is SMNVEV (reference sequence). The CDR3 region is CASSRRTGVYEQYF. CDR3 in DNA: TGTGCCAGCAGTCGCCGGACTGGGGTCTACGAGCAGTACTTC.

J is TRBJ2-2 and V is TRBV6-2 or TRBV6-3; 15 bases fit TRBD2. The germline CDR1 and CDR2 sequences are MNHEY and SVGEGT. This CDR3 has 17 residues. V dropped 6 bases and J dropped 6; count of bases not matched to a gene: 8. The DNA for the CDR3 is TGTGCCAGCAGCCTCGGACTAGCGGGAGGGCCCTCCGGGGAGCTGTTTTTT. It is translated as CASSLGLAGGPSGELFF.

This chain connects TRBV11-3 to TRBJ1-1; 9 bases are shared with TRBD1. Germline CDR1 is SGHNT and CDR2 is YENEEA. Trimming removed 3 bases from V and 6 bases from J; junction bases left unmatched: 2. This CDR3 comprises 13 residues. This CDR3 is CASSLDRGPEAFF. The CDR3, as DNA: TGTGCCAGCAGCTTGGACAGGGGTCCTGAAGCTTTCTTT.

The J gene is TRBJ2-7, the V gene TRBV18; D ambiguous. Trimming took 0 bases from V and 2 from J, leaving 11 bases between them. Looked up from germline, CDR1 is KGHSH and CDR2 is LQKENI. This CDR3 is 15 amino acids long. CDR3 protein: CASSPPSRHTYEQYF. Written as DNA, the CDR3 is TGTGCCAGCTCACCACCATCGCGGCACACCTACGAGCAGTACTTC. The full variable domain, in which reference TRBV18 and TRBJ2-7 provide the parts outside the CDR3, is NAGVMQNPRHLVRRRGQEARLRCSPMKGHSHVYWYRQLPEEGLKFMVYLQKENIIDESGMPKERFSAEFPKEGPSILRIQQVVRGDSAAYFCASSPPSRHTYEQYFGPGTRLTVT.

The chain links TRBV21-1 to TRBJ2-7; the table's D gene call, TRBD1, was not cross checked with the DNA. TRBV21-1 is assigned pseudogene status. The CDR3 length is 19 residues. The CDR3 bases are TGTGCCAGCAGCAAATTAGAGTTCGATTCCAGGCAAACCTCCTACGAGCAGTACTTC. This gives the protein CASSKLEFDSRQTSYEQYF.

The chain combines TRBV5-4 with TRBJ2-7, with D possibly matching TRBD1 (6 bases). Trimming left V 0 bases short and J 2 bases short, with 12 bases between. CDR1 is SGHNT, CDR2 YYREEE, per germline (reference sequence). The CDR3 runs to 15 residues. The CDR3 here is CASSLGTERTYEQYF. The CDR3 DNA sequence: TGTGCCAGCAGCTTGGGGACAGAAAGAACCTACGAGCAGTACTTC.

The rearrangement joins TRBV9 to TRBJ2-1; 9 bases align to TRBD2. The V gene end was trimmed by 3 bases and the J gene end by 7 bases; junction bases not matched to a gene: 8. Germline-derived CDR1 and CDR2 are SGDLS and YYNGEE. CDR3 length: 15 amino acids. As DNA, the CDR3 is TGTGCCAGCAGCGGCTTAGCGGGGGCGGGGAATGAGCAGTTCTTC. Its translation: CASSGLAGAGNEQFF.

DNA for the CDR3: TGTGCCAGCAGCCCACTTACGACAGGGGGATCCTATGGCTACACCTTC. Amino acids: CASSPLTTGGSYGYTF. The rearrangement joins TRBV5-5 to TRBJ1-2, with 9 bases fitting TRBD1. J lost 4 bases, V lost 4 bases, and 11 bases had no gene match. This CDR3 is built from 16 residues. Germline V lookup: CDR1 SGHKS, CDR2 YYEKEE (reference sequence).

The chain links TRBV27 to TRBJ2-6; 8 bases align to TRBD1. CDR1 is MNHEY and CDR2 is SMNVEV in the germline V gene (reference sequence). The CDR3 contains 23 residues. Losses at the gene ends were 7 bases for V and 4 bases for J; bases not matched to a gene: 30. In DNA, the CDR3 is TGTGCCAGCACCCTCCTGGGGTTGGGGGGCGGTCGGGACAGGACGAAGGGGGCCAACGTCCTGACTTTC. Its protein product is CASTLLGLGGGRDRTKGANVLTF.

This clone occurred once. The rearrangement links TRBV5-1 to TRBJ2-1; tentative D call: TRBD1 (5 bases). CDR1 and CDR2 from the germline V gene are SGHRS and YFSETQ. The CDR3 runs 15 residues. Between the trimmed V and J ends, which lost 0 bases and 2 bases, there was a span of 9 bases. CDR3 region: CASSLGSGPYNEQFF. CDR3 in DNA: TGCGCCAGCAGCTTGGGGTCAGGGCCCTACAATGAGCAGTTCTTC.

The rearrangement links TRBV3-1 (or the pseudogene TRBV3-2) to TRBJ2-7; 7 bases fit TRBD2. Germline V gene lookup returns CDR1 LGHDT and CDR2 YNNKEL (reference sequence). The CDR3 length is 17 residues. With 0 bases clipped from V and 0 bases from J, the junction kept 8 bases outside the gene matches. The CDR3 DNA sequence: TGTGCCAGCAGCCAAGACCCCTGGGGGGGACCCTCCTACGAGCAGTACTTC. Translating gives CASSQDPWGGPSYEQYF.

The V and J genes are TRBV19 and TRBJ1-2, with a possible D match to TRBD1 (6 bases). There are 13 residues in the CDR3. Germline lookup yields CDR1 LNHDA and CDR2 SQIVND (reference sequence). Trimming took 6 bases from V and 4 from J, leaving 12 bases between them. The CDR3 DNA reads TGTGCCAGTAGACCGACAGGCTCCTATGGCTACACCTTC. It encodes CASRPTGSYGYTF.

The chain recombines TRBV19 with TRBJ1-5; TRBD1 aligns across 8 bases. Per germline, CDR1 LNHDA and CDR2 SQIVND (reference sequence). CDR3 length equals 14 residues. Trimming cost V 9 bases and J 1 base; bases outside gene matches: 5. The CDR3 DNA follows: TGTGCCAGCGAGGACAGGGCAAGCAATCAGCCCCAGCATTTT. It yields the protein CASEDRASNQPQHF.

V and J are TRBV7-9 and TRBJ1-1, with 7 nucleotides matching TRBD1. CDR1 is SEHNR, CDR2 FQNEAQ, per germline (reference sequence). Trimming removed 7 bases from V and 0 bases from J; junction bases left unmatched: 5. The CDR3 loop spans 14 amino acids. In DNA form, the CDR3 reads TGTGCCAGCACCCGACAGGGATTGAACACTGAAGCTTTCTTT. Translation gives CASTRQGLNTEAFF.

This clone was seen just once. J is TRBJ1-2 and V is TRBV12-5; 9 bases align to TRBD1. Germline lookup yields CDR1 LGHNT and CDR2 FRNRAP. J gave up 7 bases and V 2 bases, and 8 bases lay outside the gene matches. The CDR3 is 15 amino acids. For the CDR3, the DNA is TGTGCTAGTGGTTTGTCCGGGACAGGGACGGCTGGCTACACCTTC. Translating gives CASGLSGTGTAGYTF.